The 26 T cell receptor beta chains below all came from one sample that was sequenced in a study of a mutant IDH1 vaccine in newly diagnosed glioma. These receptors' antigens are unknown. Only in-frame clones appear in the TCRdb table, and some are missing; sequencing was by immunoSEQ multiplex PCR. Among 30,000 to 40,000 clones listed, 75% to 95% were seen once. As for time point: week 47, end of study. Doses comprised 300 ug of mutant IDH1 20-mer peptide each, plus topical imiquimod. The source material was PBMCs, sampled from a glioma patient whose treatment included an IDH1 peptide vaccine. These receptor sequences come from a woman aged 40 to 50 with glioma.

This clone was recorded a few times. The CDR3 nucleotides read TGTGCCAGCAATGAGGCACTCTTCGGAAACACCATATATTTT. Its translation: CASNEALFGNTIYF. The chain joins TRBV6-6 to TRBJ1-3; D unclear. The CDR3 spans 14 residues. Trimming took 7 bases from V and 4 from J, leaving 14 bases between them. CDR1 and CDR2 from the germline V gene are MNHNY and SVGAGI (reference sequence).

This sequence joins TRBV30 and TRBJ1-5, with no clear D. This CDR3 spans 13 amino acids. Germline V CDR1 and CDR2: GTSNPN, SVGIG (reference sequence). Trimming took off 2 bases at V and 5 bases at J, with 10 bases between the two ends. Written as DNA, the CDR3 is TGTGCCTGGAGTCCACAAAGGGATCAGCCCCAGCATTTT. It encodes CAWSPQRDQPQHF. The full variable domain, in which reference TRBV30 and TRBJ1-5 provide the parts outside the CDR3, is SQTIHQWPATLVQPVGSPLSLECTVEGTSNPNLYWYRQAAGRGLQLLFYSVGIGQISSEVPQNLSASRPQDRQFILSSKKLLLSDSGFYLCAWSPQRDQPQHFGDGTRLSIL.

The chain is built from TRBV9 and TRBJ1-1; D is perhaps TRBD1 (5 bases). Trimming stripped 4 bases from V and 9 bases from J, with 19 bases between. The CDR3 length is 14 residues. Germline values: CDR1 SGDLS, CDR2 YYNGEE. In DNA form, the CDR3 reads TGTGCCAGCAGCACCCACCCCGAGGGGTCTCAAGCTTTCTTT. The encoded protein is CASSTHPEGSQAFF.

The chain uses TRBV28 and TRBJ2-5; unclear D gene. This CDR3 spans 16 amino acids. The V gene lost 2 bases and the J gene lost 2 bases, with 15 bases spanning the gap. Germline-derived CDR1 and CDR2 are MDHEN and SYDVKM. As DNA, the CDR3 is TGTGCCAGCAGTTTACCCAGGAGTCTGGTACAAGAGACCCAGTACTTC. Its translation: CASSLPRSLVQETQYF.

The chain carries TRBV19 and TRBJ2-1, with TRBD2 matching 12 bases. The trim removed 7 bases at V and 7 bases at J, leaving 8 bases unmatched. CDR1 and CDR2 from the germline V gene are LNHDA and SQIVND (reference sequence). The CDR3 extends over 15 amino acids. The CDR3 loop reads CASNQLAGGRNEQFF. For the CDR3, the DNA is TGTGCCAGTAACCAACTAGCGGGGGGAAGGAATGAGCAGTTCTTC.

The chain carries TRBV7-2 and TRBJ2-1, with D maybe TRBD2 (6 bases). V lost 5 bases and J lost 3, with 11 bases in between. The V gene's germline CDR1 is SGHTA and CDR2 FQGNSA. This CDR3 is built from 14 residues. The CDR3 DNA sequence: TGTGCCAGCAGCGCCTTGGAGGGCTACAATGAGCAGTTCTTC. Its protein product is CASSALEGYNEQFF.

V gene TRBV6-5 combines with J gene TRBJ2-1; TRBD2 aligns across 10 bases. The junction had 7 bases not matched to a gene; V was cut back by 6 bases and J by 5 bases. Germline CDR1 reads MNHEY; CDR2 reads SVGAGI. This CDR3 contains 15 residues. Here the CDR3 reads CASSRSGRVNNEQFF. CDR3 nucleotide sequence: TGTGCCAGCAGCCGAAGCGGGAGGGTGAACAATGAGCAGTTCTTC.

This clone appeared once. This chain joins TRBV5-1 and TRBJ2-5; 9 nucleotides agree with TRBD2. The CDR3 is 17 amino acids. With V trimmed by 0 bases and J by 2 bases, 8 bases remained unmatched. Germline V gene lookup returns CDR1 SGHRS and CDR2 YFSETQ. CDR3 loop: CASSLAGASGKQETQYF. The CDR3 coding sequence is TGCGCCAGCAGCTTGGCCGGAGCTAGCGGGAAACAAGAGACCCAGTACTTC. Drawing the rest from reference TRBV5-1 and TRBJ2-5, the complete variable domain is KAGVTQTPRYLIKTRGQQVTLSCSPISGHRSVSWYQQTPGQGLQFLFEYFSETQRNKGNFPGRFSGRQFSNSRSEMNVSTLELGDSALYLCASSLAGASGKQETQYFGPGTRLLVL.

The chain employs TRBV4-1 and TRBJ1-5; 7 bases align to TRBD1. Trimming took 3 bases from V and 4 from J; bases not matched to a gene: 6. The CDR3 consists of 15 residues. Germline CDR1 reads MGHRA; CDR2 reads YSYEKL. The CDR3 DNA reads TGCGCCAGCAGCCACCAACAGGGGTGGAATCAGCCCCAGCATTTT. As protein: CASSHQQGWNQPQHF.

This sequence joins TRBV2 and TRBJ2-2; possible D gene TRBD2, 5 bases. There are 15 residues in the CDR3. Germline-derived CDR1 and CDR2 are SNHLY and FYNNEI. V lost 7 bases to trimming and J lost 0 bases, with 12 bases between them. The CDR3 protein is CASTPGRANTGELFF. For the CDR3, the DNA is TGTGCCAGCACTCCGGGGAGAGCGAACACCGGGGAGCTGTTTTTT.

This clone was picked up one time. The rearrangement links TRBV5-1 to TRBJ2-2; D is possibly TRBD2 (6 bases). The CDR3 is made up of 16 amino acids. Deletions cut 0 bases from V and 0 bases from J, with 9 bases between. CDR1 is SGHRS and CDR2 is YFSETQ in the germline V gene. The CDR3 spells CASSLGGLTNTGELFF. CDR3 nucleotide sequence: TGCGCCAGCAGCTTGGGGGGACTGACGAACACCGGGGAGCTGTTTTTT.

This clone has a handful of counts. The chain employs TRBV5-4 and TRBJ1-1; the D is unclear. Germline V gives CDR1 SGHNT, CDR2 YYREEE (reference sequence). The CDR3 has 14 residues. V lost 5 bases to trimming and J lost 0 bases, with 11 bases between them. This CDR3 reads CASRRTEMNTEAFF. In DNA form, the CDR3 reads TGTGCCAGCAGACGTACGGAGATGAACACTGAAGCTTTCTTT.

CDR3 DNA: TGCGCCAGCAGCCAAAGGCCCTTTAGGACAGGGAGCACAGATACGCAGTATTTT. Amino acids: CASSQRPFRTGSTDTQYF. The chain is built from TRBV4-1 and TRBJ2-3; 8 bases are a match to TRBD1. Trimming removed 2 bases from V and 0 bases from J; junction bases left unmatched: 10. From germline, CDR1 is MGHRA and CDR2 YSYEKL. CDR3 length: 18 amino acids.

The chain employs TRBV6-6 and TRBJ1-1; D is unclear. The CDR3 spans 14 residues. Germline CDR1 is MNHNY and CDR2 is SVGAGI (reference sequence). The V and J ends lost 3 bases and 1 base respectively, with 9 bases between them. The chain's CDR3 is CASSYPAGNTEAFF. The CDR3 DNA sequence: TGTGCCAGCAGTTATCCAGCCGGGAACACTGAAGCTTTCTTT.

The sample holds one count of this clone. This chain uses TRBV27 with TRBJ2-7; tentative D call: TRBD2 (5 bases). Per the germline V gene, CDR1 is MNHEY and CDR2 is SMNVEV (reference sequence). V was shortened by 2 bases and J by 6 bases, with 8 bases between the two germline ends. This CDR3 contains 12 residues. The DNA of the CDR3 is TGTGCCAGCAGTTTAGCCGGAGGCGAGCAGTACTTC. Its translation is CASSLAGGEQYF.

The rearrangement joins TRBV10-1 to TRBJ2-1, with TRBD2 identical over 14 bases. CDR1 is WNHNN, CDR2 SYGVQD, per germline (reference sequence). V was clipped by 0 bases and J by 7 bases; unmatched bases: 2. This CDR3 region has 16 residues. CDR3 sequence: CASSESGLAGENEQFF. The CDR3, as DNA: TGCGCCAGCAGTGAGTCGGGACTAGCGGGGGAGAATGAGCAGTTCTTC.

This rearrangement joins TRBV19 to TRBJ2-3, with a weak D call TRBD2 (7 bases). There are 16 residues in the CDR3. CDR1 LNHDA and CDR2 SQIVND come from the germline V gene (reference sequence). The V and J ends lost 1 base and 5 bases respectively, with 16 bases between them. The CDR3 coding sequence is TGTGCCAGTAGTATAGGTTGGGGGGGGCCGGGAGATACGCAGTATTTT. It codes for CASSIGWGGPGDTQYF.

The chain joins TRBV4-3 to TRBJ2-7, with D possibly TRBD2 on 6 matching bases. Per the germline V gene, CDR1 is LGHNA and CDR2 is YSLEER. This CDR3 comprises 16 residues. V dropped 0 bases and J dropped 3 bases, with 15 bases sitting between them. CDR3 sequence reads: CASSQEVGGDYYEQYF. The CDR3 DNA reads TGCGCCAGCAGCCAAGAGGTTGGCGGGGATTACTACGAGCAGTACTTC.

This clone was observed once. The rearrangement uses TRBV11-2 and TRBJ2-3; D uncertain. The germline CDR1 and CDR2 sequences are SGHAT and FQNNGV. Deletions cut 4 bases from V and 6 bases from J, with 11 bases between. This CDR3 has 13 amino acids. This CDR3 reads CASSSPGGDTQYF. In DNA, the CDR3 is TGTGCCAGCAGCTCCCCTGGTGGGGATACGCAGTATTTT.

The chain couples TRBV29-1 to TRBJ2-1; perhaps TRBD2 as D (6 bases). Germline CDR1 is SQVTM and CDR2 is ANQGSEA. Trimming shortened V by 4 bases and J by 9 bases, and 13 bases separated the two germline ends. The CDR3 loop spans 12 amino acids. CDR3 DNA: TGCAGCGTTGGGGGCGGGGTTGGTGAGCAGTTCTTC. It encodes CSVGGGVGEQFF.

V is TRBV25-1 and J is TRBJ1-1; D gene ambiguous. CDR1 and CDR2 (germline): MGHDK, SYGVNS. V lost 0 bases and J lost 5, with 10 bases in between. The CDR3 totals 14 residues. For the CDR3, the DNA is TGTGCCAGCAGTGAATACGGCACGAGGACTGAAGCTTTCTTT. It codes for CASSEYGTRTEAFF.

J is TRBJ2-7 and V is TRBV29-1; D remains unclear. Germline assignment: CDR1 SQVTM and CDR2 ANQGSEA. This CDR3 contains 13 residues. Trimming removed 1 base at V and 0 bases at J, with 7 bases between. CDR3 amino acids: CSVEGIDSYEQYF. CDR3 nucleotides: TGCAGCGTTGAAGGGATCGACTCCTACGAGCAGTACTTC.

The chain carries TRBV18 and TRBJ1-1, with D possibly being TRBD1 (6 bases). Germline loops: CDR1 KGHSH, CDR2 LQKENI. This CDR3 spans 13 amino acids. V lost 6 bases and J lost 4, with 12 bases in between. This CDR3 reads CASSLPGATEAFF. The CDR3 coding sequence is TGTGCCAGCTCGCTTCCGGGGGCCACTGAAGCTTTCTTT.

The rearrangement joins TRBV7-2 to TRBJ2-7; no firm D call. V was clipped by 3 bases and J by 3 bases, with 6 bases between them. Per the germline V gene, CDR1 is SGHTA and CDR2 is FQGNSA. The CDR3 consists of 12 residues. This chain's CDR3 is CASSFVRYEQYF. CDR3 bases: TGTGCCAGCAGCTTTGTCCGCTACGAGCAGTACTTC.

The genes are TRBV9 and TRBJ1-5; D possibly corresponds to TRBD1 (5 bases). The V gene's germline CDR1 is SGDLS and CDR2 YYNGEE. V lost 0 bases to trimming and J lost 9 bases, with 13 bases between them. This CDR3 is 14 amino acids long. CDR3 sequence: CASSVDGGLRPQHF. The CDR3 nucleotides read TGTGCCAGCAGCGTAGATGGGGGACTTCGGCCCCAGCATTTT.

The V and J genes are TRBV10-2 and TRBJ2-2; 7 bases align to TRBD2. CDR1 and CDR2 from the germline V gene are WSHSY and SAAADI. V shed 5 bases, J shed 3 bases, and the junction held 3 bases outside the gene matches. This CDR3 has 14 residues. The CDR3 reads CASSSSGDTGELFF. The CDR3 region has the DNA TGCGCCAGCAGTTCGAGCGGGGACACCGGGGAGCTGTTTTTT.